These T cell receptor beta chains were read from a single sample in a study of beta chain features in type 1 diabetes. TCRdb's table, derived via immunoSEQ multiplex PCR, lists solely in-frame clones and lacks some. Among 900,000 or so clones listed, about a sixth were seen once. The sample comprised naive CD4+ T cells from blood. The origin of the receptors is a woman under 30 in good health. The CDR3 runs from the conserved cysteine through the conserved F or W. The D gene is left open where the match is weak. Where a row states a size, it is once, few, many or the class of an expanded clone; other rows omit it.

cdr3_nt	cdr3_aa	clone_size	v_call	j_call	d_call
TGTGCCAGCAGCTCCCCGGGACTAGCGTATCCCACCGGGGAGCTGTTTTTT	CASSSPGLAYPTGELFF	.	TRBV7-9	TRBJ2-2	TRBD2
TGTGCCAGCGTGGGCAGGGGGGGATCCTATGGCTACACCTTC	CASVGRGGSYGYTF	.	TRBV6-5	TRBJ1-2	TRBD1
TGTGCCAGCACTGGGACTGCCAGCACAGATACGCAGTATTTT	CASTGTASTDTQYF	.	TRBV2	TRBJ2-3	.
TGTGCCAGCAGCCAAGACAGGACTAGTACTCGGCAAGAGACGCAGTATTTT	CASSQDRTSTRQETQYF	few	TRBV4-2	TRBJ2-3	TRBD2
TGCGCCAGCAGCTTGACTAGCGGGAGTAATGAGCAGTTCTTC	CASSLTSGSNEQFF	few	TRBV5-1	TRBJ2-1	TRBD2
TGTGCCAGCATTCGACAGGGGATACATGAGCAGTTCTTC	CASIRQGIHEQFF	few	TRBV2	TRBJ2-1	TRBD1
TGTGCCAGCTCACCACGGGCCTCCTACGAGCAGTACTTC	CASSPRASYEQYF	few	TRBV18	TRBJ2-7	.
TGTGCCAGTAGTATCTTCGACAGGGGATTTTTTGGCTACACCTTC	CASSIFDRGFFGYTF	.	TRBV19	TRBJ1-2	TRBD1
TGTGCCAGCAGAGCATACACAGATACGCAGTATTTT	CASRAYTDTQYF	few	TRBV28	TRBJ2-3	.
TGTGCCAGCAGCCCTACCTACAGGGCTAGCACAGATACGCAGTATTTT	CASSPTYRASTDTQYF	.	TRBV7-9	TRBJ2-3	.
TGTGCCAGCAGCTTAGCCGCAGGTGACACCATATATTTT	CASSLAAGDTIYF	.	TRBV7-2	TRBJ1-3	.
TGTGCCAGCAGCCAATCTACAGGGATCGGCTACGAGCAGTACTTC	CASSQSTGIGYEQYF	few	TRBV4-2	TRBJ2-7	.
TGTGCCAGCAGTCCCGGGTCAGTGGACGATGAGCAGTTCTTC	CASSPGSVDDEQFF	.	TRBV28	TRBJ2-1	.
TGTGCCAGCAGTTCGGCCCACACCGGGGAGCTGTTTTTT	CASSSAHTGELFF	few	TRBV5-4	TRBJ2-2	.
TGCGCCAGCAGCCTGACAGAAAACTATGGCTACACCTTC	CASSLTENYGYTF	.	TRBV5-1	TRBJ1-2	.